The T cell receptor beta chain described here comes from a study of blood T cell repertoires in COVID-19. Per the germline V gene, CDR1 is MNHEY and CDR2 is SVGEGT. There are 14 residues in the CDR3. The V and J ends lost 5 bases and 0 bases respectively, with 9 bases between them. Some clones are missing from TCRdb's copy, which holds only in-frame ones; the method was immunoSEQ multiplex PCR. The data show 200,000 or so clones, 80% to 85% seen once. V usage is TRBV6-2 or TRBV6-3 and J usage is TRBJ2-3; a possible D gene is TRBD1 (6 bases). Sequencing was done on a sample of peripheral blood. The TCR sequence derives from a woman aged 60-75 years who had recovered from COVID-19. The CDR3 loop reads CASSQTGSTDTQYF. CDR3 nucleotide sequence: TGTGCCAGCAGTCAAACAGGGAGCACAGATACGCAGTATTTT.